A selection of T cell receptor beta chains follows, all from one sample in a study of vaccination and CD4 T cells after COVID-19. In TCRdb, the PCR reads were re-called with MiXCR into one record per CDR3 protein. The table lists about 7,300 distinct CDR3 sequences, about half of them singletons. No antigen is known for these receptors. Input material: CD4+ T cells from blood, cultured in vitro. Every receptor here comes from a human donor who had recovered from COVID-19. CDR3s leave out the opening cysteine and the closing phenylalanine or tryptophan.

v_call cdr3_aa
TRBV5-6 ASSPVIRANVLT
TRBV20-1 SAGSDSLTEAF
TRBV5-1 ASSLDGGNTGELF
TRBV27 ASSLSPRSSTDTQY
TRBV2 ASSGEGVTEAF
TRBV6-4 ASSVEVGYGYT
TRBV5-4 ASTPFGGNYGYT
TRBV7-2 ASSLRFGGTNTGELF
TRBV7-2 ASSLEPGPPYEQY
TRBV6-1 ASAFLSEGFGYT
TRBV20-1 SARADTYNEQF
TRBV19 ASNGLAAGETQY
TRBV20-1 SARFGRRGSHEQY
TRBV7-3 ASSPTTGSEAF
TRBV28 ATRSGSIGELF
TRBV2 ASSVSSNTGELF
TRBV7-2 ASSQVGEPTATEAF
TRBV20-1 SASPEDRGYGYT
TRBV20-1 SARDPGGLGKLF
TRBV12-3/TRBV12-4 ASSSIGQSYEQY
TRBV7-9 ASSLDATTGELF
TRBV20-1 SARDPRRATDTQY
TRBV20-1 SARGFMGTLLGGTEAF